This record covers a single T cell receptor beta chain. There is no known antigen for this receptor. No much larger clone exists at a distance of one base, and base qualities are not known. CDR1 is given as MNHNY and CDR2 as SVGAGI, both from the germline V gene (reference sequence). V is pared back by 0 bases and J by 4 bases, with 16 bases lying between the germline termini. Reading from cysteine to phenylalanine, the CDR3 counts 16 amino acids. Only CDR3 DNA is held: 48 bases, read in frame from base 1. Collaborating institutions collected whole blood in K2EDTA tubes following their own protocols. For TCRbeta analysis, collaborator samples were shipped as frozen whole blood, as isolated PBMCs, or as DNA extracted from either sample type. The sample originates from a study of blood T cell repertoires in COVID-19 (TCRdb year 2020). For the wider study: Collaborator samples came from the United States, Italy and Spain and covered acute and convalescent phases of COVID-19. A freely available public database, intended as a resource for researchers studying the immune response to SARS-CoV-2, is where the repertoires were released. Samples were obtained from the ongoing ImmuneRACE study (first 160 participants) and from 1,254 subjects provided by 6 global collaborators. The prospective study material was composed of cDNA or gDNA derived from T cells, B-cell-depleted T cells, or PBMCs. Where available, HLA class I and class II types were taken from metadata supplied by the sample provider and were not determined by assay-based typing. Deeply sampled blood TCRbeta repertoires from subjects exposed to, actively infected with, or recovered from COVID-19 were included in the dataset. Nearly every sample came with metadata listing a de-identified subject ID, COVID-19 status, age in years and sex. What the work shows at the level of the full study, not this receptor alone: How much clinical and demographic metadata was included differed by source and by participant, and the metadata was provided uncurated.

The immunoSEQ Assay, a bias-controlled multiplex PCR, was used to amplify TCRbeta CDR3 regions from genomic DNA. As for the authors' bioinformatics: Within the assay, amplification of reference gene primers was used to estimate how many nucleated cells each sample contained. To quantify the absolute abundance of each unique TCRbeta CDR3 rearrangement, sequence reads were collapsed and filtered. For each sample, productive Simpson clonality was calculated as the square root of Simpson's diversity index over productive rearrangements. Drawn from immuneACCESS, this table holds only the in-frame rearrangements with V and J called that TCRdb kept. Clones are partly lost; checked studies trace under half to an unresolved V gene and leave the rest unexplained. The V and J calls and the clone size are those of that table, but D and trimming were determined from the DNA. The sample records some 200,000 clones, 84% of which are singletons. 13% of the sample goes to the ten largest clones.

The V and J genes are TRBV6-6 and TRBJ2-7; the D segment could be TRBD1, given 6 matching bases. The sequencing input was peripheral blood. This TCR was sampled from a human donor in a cohort sampled during active COVID-19. The DNA sequence is given as TGTGCCAGCAGTTACTCGTATAACAGGGATCATTACGAGCAGTACTTC. This is translated as CASSYSYNRDHYEQYF.